This T cell receptor beta chain emerged from a study of blood T cell repertoires in COVID-19. Enrollees, roughly 18 to 89 years old, lived in roughly 24 US areas. Cohort allocation depended upon clinical history that participants reported. For recovered donors of Cohort 3, there were two negative PCRs, clearance, or symptom resolution. Produced via immunoSEQ multiplex PCR; TCRdb's table is partial and in-frame only. This sample has about 160,000 clones, with around 84% found just once. This TCR came from a woman aged 50 to 60 who had recovered from COVID-19. The specimen was PBMCs or T cells enriched from blood (not recorded which).

This CDR3 is CASSSTGPELYGYTF. The CDR3 DNA is TGTGCCAGCAGCTCGACAGGGCCTGAATTGTATGGCTACACCTTC. V usage is TRBV7-9 and J usage is TRBJ1-2; TRBD1 agrees at 7 bases. Germline values: CDR1 SEHNR, CDR2 FQNEAQ (reference sequence). V shed 4 bases and J 5 bases; nucleotides not matched to a gene: 10. The CDR3 extends over 15 amino acids. The full variable domain, rest sourced from reference TRBV7-9 and TRBJ1-2, is DTGVSQNPRHKITKRGQNVTFRCDPISEHNRLYWYRQTLGQGPEFLTYFQNEAQLEKSRLLSDRFSAERPKGSFSTLEIQRTEQGDSAMYLCASSSTGPELYGYTFGSGTRLTVV.